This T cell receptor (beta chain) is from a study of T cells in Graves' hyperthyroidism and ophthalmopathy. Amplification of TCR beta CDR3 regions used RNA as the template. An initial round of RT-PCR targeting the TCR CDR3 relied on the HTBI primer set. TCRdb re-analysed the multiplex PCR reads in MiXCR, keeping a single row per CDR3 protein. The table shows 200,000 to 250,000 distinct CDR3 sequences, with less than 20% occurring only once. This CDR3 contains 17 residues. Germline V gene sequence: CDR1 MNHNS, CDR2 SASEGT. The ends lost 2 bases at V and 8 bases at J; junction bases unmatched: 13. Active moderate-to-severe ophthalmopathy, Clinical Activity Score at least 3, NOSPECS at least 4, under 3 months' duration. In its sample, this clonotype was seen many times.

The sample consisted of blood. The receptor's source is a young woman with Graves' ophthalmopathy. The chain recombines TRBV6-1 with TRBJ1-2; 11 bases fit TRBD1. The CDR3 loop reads CASSENMRRTGGNGYTF. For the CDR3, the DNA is TGTGCCAGCAGTGAAAACATGAGAAGGACAGGGGGCAACGGCTACACCTTC.